These T cell receptor beta chains were read from a single sample in a study of shared clonotypes between healthy human individuals. Generated by immunoSEQ multiplex PCR, the TCRdb table keeps only in-frame clones and is missing some. The sample gives some 1 million clones, around 76% of which show up once; 1.4% is in the top ten. The material sequenced was memory CD4+ T cells sorted from blood. All receptors come from a man aged 18-30 years in good health. Each CDR3 is given with its conserved first and last residue. A D gene is named only where the DNA matches it firmly. Size tells how often a clone was seen (once, few, many) or the class of an expanded clone, and some rows leave it out.

j_gene: TRBJ2-3
d_gene: TRBD2
abundance: .
v_gene: TRBV11-2
CDR3nt: TGTGCCAGCGGCGGACTAGCAGATACGCAGTATTTT
CDR3aa: CASGGLADTQYF

j_gene: TRBJ2-1
d_gene: .
abundance: .
v_gene: TRBV11-2
CDR3nt: TGTGCCAGCAGCTTAAGAAGCGCAAGGGTCGATGAGCAGTTCTTC
CDR3aa: CASSLRSARVDEQFF

j_gene: TRBJ1-1
d_gene: .
abundance: .
v_gene: TRBV6-6
CDR3nt: TGTGCCAGCAGCTTCGGACCCTCGCAGGCTGAAGCTTTCTTT
CDR3aa: CASSFGPSQAEAFF

j_gene: TRBJ1-5
d_gene: .
abundance: once
v_gene: TRBV6-1
CDR3nt: TGTGCCAGCAGTGATACGTGGGGGGATCAGCCCCAGCATTTT
CDR3aa: CASSDTWGDQPQHF

j_gene: TRBJ2-3
d_gene: .
abundance: once
v_gene: TRBV7-3
CDR3nt: TGTGCCAGCAGCTACGGTGGGGGAGATACGCAGTATTTT
CDR3aa: CASSYGGGDTQYF

j_gene: TRBJ2-6
d_gene: .
abundance: .
v_gene: TRBV9
CDR3nt: TGTGCCAGCAGCGTTCAGGGCTCAGGGGCCAACGTCCTGACTTTC
CDR3aa: CASSVQGSGANVLTF

j_gene: TRBJ2-7
d_gene: .
abundance: .
v_gene: TRBV10-3
CDR3nt: TGTGCCATCAGTGACGGGGGGCTCTACGGGCAGTACTTC
CDR3aa: CAISDGGLYGQYF

j_gene: TRBJ2-3
d_gene: .
abundance: .
v_gene: TRBV11-1
CDR3nt: TGTGCCAGCAGCCCTAAGGGGCCTGATACGCAGTATTTT
CDR3aa: CASSPKGPDTQYF

j_gene: TRBJ2-2
d_gene: .
abundance: .
v_gene: TRBV7-9
CDR3nt: TGTGCCAGCAGCTTACTTCCGGGAGCGAACACCGGGGAGCTGTTTTTT
CDR3aa: CASSLLPGANTGELFF

j_gene: TRBJ2-5
d_gene: TRBD2
abundance: .
v_gene: TRBV6-5
CDR3nt: TGTGCCAGCAGTTACACTAGCGGGATGGAGACCCAGTACTTC
CDR3aa: CASSYTSGMETQYF

j_gene: TRBJ2-6
d_gene: .
abundance: .
v_gene: TRBV6-4
CDR3nt: TGTGCCAGCAGAGACGACTCTGGGGCCAACGTCCTGACTTTC
CDR3aa: CASRDDSGANVLTF

j_gene: TRBJ2-1
d_gene: .
abundance: .
v_gene: TRBV11-2
CDR3nt: TGTGCCAGCAGCTTAGACGGCAGAGACTACTCCTACAATGAGCAGTTCTTC
CDR3aa: CASSLDGRDYSYNEQFF

j_gene: TRBJ2-4
d_gene: TRBD1
abundance: .
v_gene: TRBV30
CDR3nt: TGTGCCTGGAGTGTCGGAGGACAGGGGACCAAAAACATTCAGTACTTC
CDR3aa: CAWSVGGQGTKNIQYF

j_gene: TRBJ2-5
d_gene: .
abundance: .
v_gene: TRBV7-8
CDR3nt: TGTGCCAGCAGCGAGAGGGCCCTAGCCCCTCCGGTGACCCAGTACTTC
CDR3aa: CASSERALAPPVTQYF

j_gene: TRBJ1-2
d_gene: .
abundance: .
v_gene: TRBV7-8
CDR3nt: TGTGCCAGCAGCTTAGGGGGTTTTAACTATGGCTACACCTTC
CDR3aa: CASSLGGFNYGYTF

j_gene: TRBJ2-3
d_gene: TRBD2
abundance: many
v_gene: TRBV5-1
CDR3nt: TGCGCCAGCAGCTTACGGACTAGCGGGGGGGCAGATACGCAGTATTTT
CDR3aa: CASSLRTSGGADTQYF

j_gene: TRBJ1-1
d_gene: TRBD1
abundance: .
v_gene: TRBV6-1
CDR3nt: TGTGCCAGCAGTGAACAGGGGGGGGGCCCTGAAGCTTTCTTT
CDR3aa: CASSEQGGGPEAFF

j_gene: TRBJ2-7
d_gene: TRBD1
abundance: .
v_gene: TRBV5-1
CDR3nt: TGCGCCAGCAGCTACTCCGGGACAGAAAGCTCCTACGAGCAGTACTTC
CDR3aa: CASSYSGTESSYEQYF

j_gene: TRBJ2-7
d_gene: .
abundance: .
v_gene: TRBV28
CDR3nt: TGTGCCAGCAGTTTAGGGAAGGGCGCCGAGCAGTACTTC
CDR3aa: CASSLGKGAEQYF

j_gene: TRBJ2-2
d_gene: .
abundance: once
v_gene: TRBV7-2
CDR3nt: TGTGCCAGCAGCTTTAGCGTGACCGGGGAGCTGTTTTTT
CDR3aa: CASSFSVTGELFF

j_gene: TRBJ1-1
d_gene: .
abundance: .
v_gene: TRBV25-1
CDR3nt: TGTGCCAGCATCAGGGAGAACACTGAAGCTTTCTTT
CDR3aa: CASIRENTEAFF

j_gene: TRBJ2-3
d_gene: .
abundance: few
v_gene: TRBV10-1
CDR3nt: TGCGCCAGCAGTGAAAGTGTTTGGGGAAATACGCAGTATTTT
CDR3aa: CASSESVWGNTQYF

j_gene: TRBJ2-3
d_gene: TRBD2
abundance: .
v_gene: TRBV23-1
CDR3nt: TGCGCCAGCAGTCAACCCGGGGTAGCGGGCATGCCAAGCACAGATACGCAGTATTTT
CDR3aa: CASSQPGVAGMPSTDTQYF

j_gene: TRBJ2-3
d_gene: .
abundance: .
v_gene: TRBV5-1
CDR3nt: TGCGCCAGCAGCTTGGAAGCGGGTACGCAGTATTTT
CDR3aa: CASSLEAGTQYF

j_gene: TRBJ1-5
d_gene: .
abundance: .
v_gene: TRBV10-3
CDR3nt: TGTGCCATCAGTGAGACAGATTTTAATCAGCCCCAGCATTTT
CDR3aa: CAISETDFNQPQHF

j_gene: TRBJ2-6
d_gene: .
abundance: .
v_gene: TRBV16
CDR3nt: TGTGCCAGCAGCCAGGGCAGGGTTGGCGTCCTGACTTTC
CDR3aa: CASSQGRVGVLTF

j_gene: TRBJ2-7
d_gene: .
abundance: .
v_gene: TRBV5-4
CDR3nt: TGTGCCAGCAGCTTGAATCCGGAGGGCCCCTACGAGCAGTACTTC
CDR3aa: CASSLNPEGPYEQYF

j_gene: TRBJ2-3
d_gene: .
abundance: .
v_gene: TRBV7-3
CDR3nt: TGTGCCAGCAGCTCCCCTCCGGCAGAGGATACGCAGTATTTT
CDR3aa: CASSSPPAEDTQYF

j_gene: TRBJ1-6
d_gene: .
abundance: .
v_gene: TRBV10-3
CDR3nt: TGTGCCATCAGTGATCGGGACGGGGAGAATTCACCCCTCCACTTT
CDR3aa: CAISDRDGENSPLHF

j_gene: TRBJ2-2
d_gene: .
abundance: few
v_gene: TRBV6-6
CDR3nt: TGTGCCAGCACGATAGGCACCGGGGAGCTGTTTTTT
CDR3aa: CASTIGTGELFF

j_gene: TRBJ2-1
d_gene: .
abundance: .
v_gene: TRBV7-2
CDR3nt: TGTGCCAGCAGCTTAGGGGCACGGTACAATGAGCAGTTCTTC
CDR3aa: CASSLGARYNEQFF

j_gene: TRBJ2-3
d_gene: TRBD1
abundance: .
v_gene: TRBV19
CDR3nt: TGTGCCAGTAGGACCACAGGGGGCAAGATAACAGATACGCAGTATTTT
CDR3aa: CASRTTGGKITDTQYF

j_gene: TRBJ2-7
d_gene: .
abundance: .
v_gene: TRBV7-9
CDR3nt: TGTGCCAGCAGCTTAGAGGGTGCGCGCTACGAGCAGTACTTC
CDR3aa: CASSLEGARYEQYF

j_gene: TRBJ1-1
d_gene: .
abundance: few
v_gene: TRBV28
CDR3nt: TGTGCCAGCAGTTTACTGCTCAAAGGCACTGAAGCTTTCTTT
CDR3aa: CASSLLLKGTEAFF

j_gene: TRBJ1-5
d_gene: .
abundance: once
v_gene: TRBV9
CDR3nt: TGTGCCAGCAGCCCCCGGCTGGGAGCGGGGCCCCAGCATTTT
CDR3aa: CASSPRLGAGPQHF

j_gene: TRBJ1-2
d_gene: .
abundance: .
v_gene: TRBV28
CDR3nt: TGTGCCAGCAGTTTACGGGGCTCCTATGGCTACACCTTC
CDR3aa: CASSLRGSYGYTF

j_gene: TRBJ1-4
d_gene: .
abundance: .
v_gene: TRBV28
CDR3nt: TGTGCCTCTGGGCCCCTTAATGAAAAACTGTTTTTT
CDR3aa: CASGPLNEKLFF

j_gene: TRBJ2-4
d_gene: .
abundance: once
v_gene: TRBV5-3
CDR3nt: TGTGCCAGAAGCCAACCGGGACTGGCGGCCAAAAACATTCAGTACTTC
CDR3aa: CARSQPGLAAKNIQYF

j_gene: TRBJ1-1
d_gene: .
abundance: .
v_gene: TRBV12-5
CDR3nt: TGTGCTAGTGGTTTGGGTAGTACCGTGCAGGCGGAAGCTTTCTTT
CDR3aa: CASGLGSTVQAEAFF

j_gene: TRBJ2-5
d_gene: .
abundance: .
v_gene: TRBV7-9
CDR3nt: TGTGCCAGCAGCTTCGGCGACCGCCGGGAGACCCAGTACTTC
CDR3aa: CASSFGDRRETQYF

j_gene: TRBJ1-1
d_gene: .
abundance: many
v_gene: TRBV7-9
CDR3nt: TGTGCCGGAGTGAGGGATTCGAACACTGAAGCTTTCTTT
CDR3aa: CAGVRDSNTEAFF

j_gene: TRBJ1-5
d_gene: .
abundance: .
v_gene: TRBV6-6
CDR3nt: TGTGCCACCCAAAAGGGGCAGGGCGGGCAGCCCCAGCATTTT
CDR3aa: CATQKGQGGQPQHF

j_gene: TRBJ2-7
d_gene: .
abundance: .
v_gene: TRBV20-1
CDR3nt: TGCAGTGCCCTAGAGGATACCGAGCAGTACTTC
CDR3aa: CSALEDTEQYF

j_gene: TRBJ2-3
d_gene: TRBD2
abundance: .
v_gene: TRBV30
CDR3nt: TGTGCCTCGACTAGCGGGGCAGGTGATACGCAGTATTTT
CDR3aa: CASTSGAGDTQYF

j_gene: TRBJ2-7
d_gene: .
abundance: .
v_gene: TRBV7-2
CDR3nt: TGTGCCAGCAGCTTAGGGAAATCTTGGGGCTACGAGCAGTACTTC
CDR3aa: CASSLGKSWGYEQYF

j_gene: TRBJ1-1
d_gene: .
abundance: .
v_gene: TRBV5-1
CDR3nt: TGCGCCAGCAGCTCTGAGAACACTGAAGCTTTCTTT
CDR3aa: CASSSENTEAFF

j_gene: TRBJ1-2
d_gene: .
abundance: .
v_gene: TRBV21-1
CDR3nt: TGTGCCAGCAGCCGCGGGCAGAACTATGGCTACACCTTC
CDR3aa: CASSRGQNYGYTF

j_gene: TRBJ1-1
d_gene: .
abundance: .
v_gene: TRBV19
CDR3nt: TGTGCCAGTAGTATCTCGATCGGCAACAAGGAAGCTTTCTTT
CDR3aa: CASSISIGNKEAFF

j_gene: TRBJ1-3
d_gene: TRBD1
abundance: .
v_gene: TRBV5-6
CDR3nt: TGTGCCAGCAGTCTGGGACAGGTCTCTGGAAACACCATATATTTT
CDR3aa: CASSLGQVSGNTIYF

j_gene: TRBJ2-5
d_gene: .
abundance: .
v_gene: TRBV7-9
CDR3nt: TGTGCCAGCAGCTTAGGGACAGCGCAAGAGACCCAGTACTTC
CDR3aa: CASSLGTAQETQYF

j_gene: TRBJ1-1
d_gene: .
abundance: once
v_gene: TRBV19
CDR3nt: TGTGCCAGTTCAGGAGCAACTGAAGCTTTCTTT
CDR3aa: CASSGATEAFF

j_gene: TRBJ1-4
d_gene: TRBD1
abundance: .
v_gene: TRBV7-9
CDR3nt: TGTGCCAGCGGACAGGACAGGGCTAATGAAAAACTGTTTTTT
CDR3aa: CASGQDRANEKLFF

j_gene: TRBJ1-2
d_gene: .
abundance: .
v_gene: TRBV18
CDR3nt: TGTGCCAGCTCACCAAACAGGGAGGATGGCTACACCTTC
CDR3aa: CASSPNREDGYTF

j_gene: TRBJ1-1
d_gene: TRBD1
abundance: few
v_gene: TRBV30
CDR3nt: TGTGCCTGGTCGACAGGGAGGACTGAAGCTTTCTTT
CDR3aa: CAWSTGRTEAFF

j_gene: TRBJ2-5
d_gene: .
abundance: .
v_gene: TRBV11-2
CDR3nt: TGTGCCAGCAGCTTACTGGTGGGAGAGACCCAGTACTTC
CDR3aa: CASSLLVGETQYF

j_gene: TRBJ1-4
d_gene: .
abundance: few
v_gene: TRBV7-8
CDR3nt: TGTGCCAGCAGCCGAGGGGGTCAAACGGAAAAACTGTTTTTT
CDR3aa: CASSRGGQTEKLFF

j_gene: TRBJ2-4
d_gene: .
abundance: .
v_gene: TRBV5-1
CDR3nt: TGCGCCAGCAGCTTTGGGGGTGAGGACATTCAGTACTTC
CDR3aa: CASSFGGEDIQYF

j_gene: TRBJ2-3
d_gene: .
abundance: .
v_gene: TRBV6-1
CDR3nt: TGTGCCAGCAGGGACAGATATTCCACAGATACGCAGTATTTT
CDR3aa: CASRDRYSTDTQYF

j_gene: TRBJ2-3
d_gene: TRBD2
abundance: few
v_gene: TRBV7-9
CDR3nt: TGTGCCAGCAGCCCGACTAGCGGGGGGACAGATACGCAGTATTTT
CDR3aa: CASSPTSGGTDTQYF